Following are 28 T cell receptor beta chains from one sample sequenced in a study of post-analysis software for immune sequencing data. Their antigens remain unidentified. The TCR beta cDNA libraries carried unique molecular identifiers. TCRdb recomputed calls from the PCR reads with MiXCR, one row per CDR3 protein. The repertoire has about 810,000 distinct CDR3 sequences, around 53% of them found once; the top ten carry approximately 4.4%. Findings and caveats of the study: About 5 TRBV segments occurring more often in patients than controls included TRBV5-6, TRBV5-1 and TRBV20-1.

The sequencing input was blood. The receptors were gathered from a girl aged 10 to 17 with multiple sclerosis.

The sample holds a few counts of this clonotype. The rearrangement joins TRBV29-1 to TRBJ2-3; 7 nucleotides line up with TRBD1. CDR3 size: 14 residues. Germline lookup yields CDR1 SQVTM and CDR2 ANQGSEA. V was clipped by 1 base and J by 2 bases; unmatched bases: 3. CDR3: CSVEAGQSTDTQYF. The CDR3 DNA follows: TGCAGCGTTGAAGCGGGACAGTCCACAGATACGCAGTATTTT.

The rearrangement links TRBV20-1 to TRBJ2-1, with 13 bases identical to TRBD2. V shed 0 bases and J 0 bases; nucleotides not matched to a gene: 5. Germline V gene data show CDR1 as DFQATT and CDR2 as SNEGSKA (reference sequence). The CDR3 is 18 amino acids. Written as DNA, the CDR3 is TGCAGTGCTAGAGATGGACTAGCGGGAGCCCTCTCCTACAATGAGCAGTTCTTC. This codes for CSARDGLAGALSYNEQFF.

This chain uses TRBV29-1 with TRBJ1-1; D unclear. The CDR3 extends over 14 amino acids. Trimming cost V 6 bases and J 0 bases, with 14 bases left between them. Germline values: CDR1 SQVTM, CDR2 ANQGSEA. This CDR3 is CSVRGEGLNTEAFF. In nucleotides, the CDR3 is TGCAGCGTCCGTGGGGAGGGCCTGAACACTGAAGCTTTCTTT.

The chain couples TRBV5-1 to TRBJ2-7, with D uncertain. The CDR3 spans 15 residues. Trimming took 0 bases from V and 2 from J, leaving 12 bases between them. Looked up from germline, CDR1 is SGHRS and CDR2 is YFSETQ. Written as DNA, the CDR3 is TGCGCCAGCAGCTTGGGCCACGGATCTACCTACGAGCAGTACTTC. This codes for CASSLGHGSTYEQYF.

The chain couples TRBV7-2 to TRBJ2-1; 12 bases match TRBD2. The end of the DNA fits TRBJ2-3 better, so the J call may be wrong. The germline gives CDR1 SGHTA, CDR2 FQGNSA. The CDR3 is 15 amino acids. The CDR3: CASSLRTSGVETQYF. The DNA of the CDR3 is TGTGCCAGCAGCCTACGGACTAGCGGGGTAGAGACCCAGTATTTT.

The chain joins TRBV14 to TRBJ2-7; D gene uncertain. The CDR3 has 16 amino acids. V lost 0 bases to trimming and J lost 1 base, with 13 bases between them. Germline CDR1 and CDR2: SGHDN and FVKESK. The CDR3: CASSQDGTDFSYEQYF. CDR3 nucleotides: TGTGCCAGCAGCCAAGATGGCACAGATTTTTCCTACGAGCAGTACTTC. The variable domain in full, with the rest retrieved from reference TRBV14 and TRBJ2-7, is EAGVTQFPSHSVIEKGQTVTLRCDPISGHDNLYWYRRVMGKEIKFLLHFVKESKQDESGMPNNRFLAERTGGTYSTLKVQPAELEDSGVYFCASSQDGTDFSYEQYFGPGTRLTVT.

The genes are TRBV5-1 and TRBJ2-1; D possibly matches TRBD1 or TRBD2 (5 bases each). The CDR3 length is 15 residues. With 4 bases removed from V and 6 bases from J, the gap between germline ends came to 17 bases. Per germline, CDR1 SGHRS and CDR2 YFSETQ. The CDR3 coding sequence is TGCGCCAGCAGCATCTCAGAGGGGTCGACCAATGAGCAGTTCTTC. Protein sequence: CASSISEGSTNEQFF.

J is TRBJ1-1 and V is TRBV27, with a tentative D call TRBD1 (5 bases). The germline V gene has CDR1 MNHEY and CDR2 SMNVEV (reference sequence). V lost 2 bases and J lost 6, with 7 bases in between. The CDR3 is 12 amino acids. The CDR3 region has the DNA TGTGCCAGCAGTTTACAGGGTTCTGAAGCTTTCTTT. Translating gives CASSLQGSEAFF.

The chain recombines TRBV20-1 with TRBJ2-6, with 7 nucleotides matching TRBD1. The V segment lost 2 bases and the J segment 1 base; nucleotides outside the gene matches: 5. The germline gives CDR1 DFQATT, CDR2 SNEGSKA (reference sequence). The CDR3 length is 16 residues. CDR3 DNA sequence: TGCAGTGCTAGAAGGACAGGACCTTCTGGGGCCAACGTCCTGACTTTC. It encodes CSARRTGPSGANVLTF.

This clonotype was counted between two and nine times. This chain joins TRBV5-1 and TRBJ1-1; D ambiguous. CDR1 is SGHRS and CDR2 is YFSETQ in the germline V gene. The CDR3 is 14 residues long. Trimming removed 4 bases from V and 1 base from J, with 11 bases in between. The CDR3 DNA reads TGCGCCAGCAGCGACGGGCCGAGGAACACTGAAGCTTTCTTT. This translates into CASSDGPRNTEAFF.

V and J are TRBV5-1 and TRBJ2-5; 8 bases align to TRBD2. The J call is doubtful: the DNA matches TRBJ2-7 better. This CDR3 contains 14 residues. The germline CDR1 and CDR2 sequences are SGHRS and YFSETQ. The CDR3 is CASSQTSGASEQYF. As DNA, the CDR3 is TGCGCCAGCAGTCAAACTAGCGGAGCCTCCGAGCAGTACTTC.

This sequence joins TRBV19 and TRBJ2-7; D possibly corresponds to TRBD2 (6 bases). Germline assignment: CDR1 LNHDA and CDR2 SQIVND (reference sequence). The CDR3 is 15 amino acids. The ends were cut back, 6 bases at V and 4 bases at J, with 19 bases in the middle. The chain's CDR3 is CASRPSGGFGYEQYF. In nucleotides, the CDR3 is TGTGCCAGTAGACCAAGTGGGGGGTTTGGGTACGAGCAGTACTTC.

As DNA, the CDR3 is TGTGCCAGCAGTTACTGGGACGTCCGGAATCAGCCCCAGCATTTT. Protein product: CASSYWDVRNQPQHF. The chain joins TRBV6-2 or TRBV6-3 to TRBJ1-5; D may be TRBD1 (5 bases). This CDR3 region has 15 residues. Trimming pared 1 base from V and 4 bases from J, leaving 11 bases between. Germline V CDR1 and CDR2: MNHEY, SVGEGT.

This clonotype was detected a few times. The chain joins TRBV3-1 to TRBJ2-1; tentatively, D is TRBD2 (5 bases). V lost 0 bases, J lost 2 bases, and 8 bases lay in between. The CDR3 runs to 15 residues. The germline V gene encodes CDR1 LGHDT and CDR2 YNNKEL (reference sequence). The CDR3 protein is CASSQEGETYNEQFF. CDR3 sequence (DNA): TGTGCCAGCAGCCAAGAGGGAGAAACCTACAATGAGCAGTTCTTC.

The rearrangement uses TRBV20-1 and TRBJ2-7; 12 bases fit TRBD2. The CDR3 has 18 residues. V lost 0 bases, J lost 0 bases, and 9 bases stayed unmatched. The germline gives CDR1 DFQATT, CDR2 SNEGSKA (reference sequence). The CDR3 DNA follows: TGCAGTGCTAGAGAGCGCCTCGGGACTAGCGGGTCCTCCTACGAGCAGTACTTC. Translated: CSARERLGTSGSSYEQYF.

The V and J genes are TRBV29-1 and TRBJ2-1; a possible D gene is TRBD1 (5 bases). The V end was cut by 4 bases, the J end by 4 bases, with 14 bases between. Per the germline V gene, CDR1 is SQVTM and CDR2 is ANQGSEA. This CDR3 comprises 14 residues. CDR3 sequence (DNA): TGCAGCGTTGGGTTAACGACAGATTACAATGAGCAGTTCTTC. Amino acid sequence: CSVGLTTDYNEQFF.

This chain uses TRBV6-4 with TRBJ2-3; D is undetermined. Germline loops: CDR1 MRHNA, CDR2 SNTAGT. The CDR3 consists of 15 residues. Trimming shortened V by 2 bases and J by 0 bases, and 9 bases separated the two germline ends. As DNA, the CDR3 is TGTGCCAGCAGTGACCGGGCAGGAAGCACAGATACGCAGTATTTT. Its translation: CASSDRAGSTDTQYF.

The gene calls are TRBV12-3 or TRBV12-4 and TRBJ1-1; D remains unclear. V lost 2 bases and J lost 6, with 7 bases in between. The CDR3 contains 12 residues. The DNA of the CDR3 is TGTGCCAGCAGTTTATACGGGGCTGAAGCTTTCTTT. Amino acid sequence: CASSLYGAEAFF.

This rearrangement joins TRBV5-1 to TRBJ1-2; tentatively, D is TRBD1 (5 bases). This CDR3 region has 15 residues. The ends were cut back, 0 bases at V and 8 bases at J, with 17 bases in the middle. CDR1 SGHRS and CDR2 YFSETQ come from the germline V gene. Here the CDR3 DNA reads TGCGCCAGCAGCTTGGGGGGGGACGGTCCAGACGGCTACACCTTC. This sequence encodes CASSLGGDGPDGYTF. Using reference TRBV5-1 and TRBJ1-2 for the parts outside the CDR3, the full variable domain is KAGVTQTPRYLIKTRGQQVTLSCSPISGHRSVSWYQQTPGQGLQFLFEYFSETQRNKGNFPGRFSGRQFSNSRSEMNVSTLELGDSALYLCASSLGGDGPDGYTFGSGTRLTVV.

The V gene is TRBV2, the J gene TRBJ2-1; TRBD2 aligns across 14 bases. Trimming at V came to 11 bases and at J to 5 bases, leaving 5 bases not matched to a gene. Germline-derived CDR1 and CDR2 are SNHLY and FYNNEI. CDR3 length: 14 amino acids. In DNA, the CDR3 is TGTGCCCACCAGACTAGCGGGAGGGACAATGAGCAGTTCTTC. It yields the protein CAHQTSGRDNEQFF.

This clonotype has only a few counts. The CDR3 DNA is TGCAGTGCTAGAGATCACGGCGGGGGAAATTACGAGCAGTACTTC. Its protein is CSARDHGGGNYEQYF. The V and J genes are TRBV20-1 and TRBJ2-7, with TRBD2 matching over 7 bases. V lost 0 bases to trimming and J lost 4 bases; unmatched junction nucleotides: 9. The CDR3 has 15 amino acids. Germline lookup yields CDR1 DFQATT and CDR2 SNEGSKA (reference sequence).

The chain combines TRBV7-2 with TRBJ2-1; 7 bases match TRBD2. The J segment lost 8 bases and the V segment lost 2 bases, leaving 12 bases of the junction unmatched. CDR1 SGHTA and CDR2 FQGNSA come from the germline V gene. The CDR3 length is 16 residues. For the CDR3, the DNA is TGTGCCAGCAGCTTATGGTTTGCGGGGGTATGGTATGAGCAGTTCTTC. Amino acid sequence: CASSLWFAGVWYEQFF.

This clonotype has more than one count but fewer than ten. The chain is built from TRBV29-1 and TRBJ2-7; 7 nucleotides match TRBD1. There are 15 residues in the CDR3. The V gene end was trimmed by 0 bases and the J gene end by 3 bases; junction bases not matched to a gene: 8. Per the germline V gene, CDR1 is SQVTM and CDR2 is ANQGSEA. The CDR3 loop is CSVEEPDRGLYEQYF. CDR3 coding DNA: TGCAGCGTTGAAGAACCTGATAGGGGGCTCTACGAGCAGTACTTC.

This clonotype was seen more than once but under ten times. This rearrangement joins TRBV7-6 to TRBJ2-5, with TRBD1 matching 8 bases. The CDR3 covers 15 residues. The germline V gene encodes CDR1 SGHVS and CDR2 FNYEAQ. V was clipped by 3 bases and J by 4 bases; unmatched bases: 7. The CDR3 reads CASSLNPGGSETQYF. DNA for the CDR3: TGTGCCAGCAGCTTGAACCCAGGGGGCTCAGAGACCCAGTACTTC.

The chain links TRBV10-1 to TRBJ2-1; tentative D call: TRBD1 (5 bases). Germline CDR1 is WNHNN and CDR2 is SYGVQD (reference sequence). The CDR3 runs 15 residues. V lost 5 bases and J lost 8, with 19 bases in between. The CDR3 sequence: CASSPARAQGHEQFF. CDR3 nucleotides: TGCGCCAGCAGTCCGGCGAGAGCCCAGGGCCATGAGCAGTTCTTC.

The chain employs TRBV6-5 and TRBJ1-2, with 10 bases identical to TRBD1. CDR3 length: 17 residues. Germline-derived CDR1 and CDR2 are MNHEY and SVGAGI. V dropped 6 bases and J dropped 1; count of bases not matched to a gene: 11. As DNA, the CDR3 is TGTGCCAGCAGATTAACCGGGACAGGGGATTTTAACTATGGCTACACCTTC. Protein sequence: CASRLTGTGDFNYGYTF.

This clonotype appeared a few times. The rearrangement joins TRBV29-1 to TRBJ2-3, with a tentative D call TRBD2 (6 bases). The CDR3 has 15 amino acids. The V end lost 1 base, the J end lost 6 bases, and 17 bases lay between the germline ends. The germline CDR1 and CDR2 sequences are SQVTM and ANQGSEA. CDR3 sequence (DNA): TGCAGCGTTGAAGGTCGCGGGGTTTACCGGGATACGCAGTATTTT. This sequence encodes CSVEGRGVYRDTQYF.

This chain links TRBV29-1 with TRBJ2-7; 7 positions agree with TRBD1. The ends lost 7 bases at V and 3 bases at J; junction bases unmatched: 6. Germline CDR1 SQVTM, CDR2 ANQGSEA. This CDR3 comprises 12 residues. CDR3 loop: CSATRDSYEQYF. The CDR3 nucleotides are TGCAGCGCTACCCGGGACAGCTACGAGCAGTACTTC.